What follows is one TCR beta chain and its context. Produced via immunoSEQ multiplex PCR; TCRdb's table is partial and in-frame only. The data show 35,000 to 45,000 clones, with 86% seen just once and about an eighth held by the top ten. The data derive from a study of OX40 agonist ivuxolimab in advanced cancers. Study at large: Of mixed ages from about 20 to 85 and averaging about 65 years, the group was about 80% male.

Germline V gene sequence: CDR1 SGHNT, CDR2 YYREEE (reference sequence). The CDR3 has 13 residues. V lost 0 bases to trimming and J lost 8 bases, with 9 bases between them. The chain carries TRBV5-4 and TRBJ2-1; D uncertain. This receptor was identified in an adult with an advanced solid tumor such as melanoma, head and neck, liver or kidney cancer. The sequencing here drew on CD4+ or CD8+ T cells sorted from blood, taken in a trial of the OX40 agonist ivuxolimab. DNA for the CDR3: TGTGCCAGCAGCTTGGTGGGCGAAGATGAGCAGTTCTTC. This translates into CASSLVGEDEQFF.